The T cell receptor (delta chain) described here comes from a study of gamma-delta chains in newborns, infants, children. Overall study context: Innate gammadelta T cells reportedly expand polyclonally right after birth, driven by microbial exposure, per the title.

TCRdb repeated clone calling on the reads with CATT. In the table there are 10,000 to 12,000 delta-chain clones, around 8.2% of which are singletons. Germline V gives CDR1 GEAIGNYY, CDR2 EKD. CDR3 length: 25 residues. V was pared by 3 bases and J by 0 bases, with 40 bases between. This clone was detected once. The likely explanation is a read error, given a far larger clone one base away. Sequenced sample: blood. The source of this sequence is a child who was a newborn, infant or young child, either healthy, febrile or measles-vaccinated (not recorded which). The rearrangement uses TRDV2 and TRDJ2, with a tentative D call TRDD3 (6 bases). The CDR3 DNA sequence: TGTGCCTGTGACCGACTCTCTGCCTACGATATTGGGAAAGCTGGGGTCCAAGCTTTGACAGCACAACTCTTCTTT. It translates to CACDRLSAYDIGKAGVQALTAQLFF.